Following are 28 T cell receptor beta chains from one sample sequenced in a study of cytomegalovirus exposure and HLA in healthy donors. The PCR contained 60 Vbeta and 13 Jbeta primers. Repertoires were generated with immunoSEQ multiplex PCR, while TCRdb's copy carries only in-frame clones and drops some. This table holds approximately 110,000 clones. Material: PBMCs. The source is a man younger than 35 in good health and CMV-seronegative.

The V gene is TRBV5-6, the J gene TRBJ2-3; D possibly corresponds to TRBD2 (5 bases). This CDR3 has 17 amino acids. V was cut by 4 bases and J by 2 bases, with 20 bases left in between. The germline gives CDR1 SGHDT, CDR2 YYEEEE. The chain's CDR3 is CASSRSRRTEYTDTQYF. The CDR3 bases are TGTGCCAGCAGCAGAAGCCGGAGGACGGAATACACAGATACGCAGTATTTT.

The chain joins TRBV29-1 to TRBJ1-1; weak D call: TRBD1 (6 bases). This CDR3 contains 15 residues. V was clipped by 2 bases and J by 1 base, with 14 bases between them. Germline CDR1 SQVTM, CDR2 ANQGSEA. CDR3 DNA: TGCAGCGTTGAACGCTGGGCCAGGGGGAACACTGAAGCTTTCTTT. Translation: CSVERWARGNTEAFF.

J is TRBJ2-7 and V is TRBV6-5; D is perhaps TRBD1 (6 bases). V was trimmed by 0 bases and J by 4 bases, leaving 13 bases between them. Germline V lookup: CDR1 MNHEY, CDR2 SVGAGI. The CDR3 is 15 residues long. This CDR3 is CASSYSPGDRYEQYF. The CDR3 DNA reads as TGTGCCAGCAGTTACTCACCAGGGGATAGGTACGAGCAGTACTTC.

The chain employs TRBV28 and TRBJ1-2; D perhaps matches TRBD1 (6 bases). Trimming stripped 8 bases from V and 4 bases from J, with 8 bases between. Per germline, CDR1 MDHEN and CDR2 SYDVKM. The CDR3 consists of 11 residues. The CDR3, as DNA: TGTGCCAGCCGAGGGGGCTATGGCTACACCTTC. It specifies CASRGGYGYTF.

The rearrangement joins TRBV2 to TRBJ1-2; tentative D call: TRBD1 (5 bases). This CDR3 contains 15 residues. Germline V gene data show CDR1 as SNHLY and CDR2 as FYNNEI. V lost 6 bases to trimming and J lost 3 bases, with 17 bases between them. The CDR3 nucleotides read TGTGCCAGCAGCCCTGGAGGGCTAGGGGACTATGGCTACACCTTC. Translation: CASSPGGLGDYGYTF.

The chain carries TRBV30 and TRBJ2-3; 15 bases match TRBD2. The germline V gene encodes CDR1 GTSNPN and CDR2 SVGIG (reference sequence). This CDR3 is 15 amino acids long. V shed 5 bases and J 2 bases; nucleotides not matched to a gene: 2. Here the CDR3 reads CAWGLAGGHTDTQYF. DNA of the CDR3: TGTGCCTGGGGACTAGCGGGAGGGCACACAGATACGCAGTATTTT. The complete variable domain, with remaining parts taken from reference TRBV30 and TRBJ2-3, reads SQTIHQWPATLVQPVGSPLSLECTVEGTSNPNLYWYRQAAGRGLQLLFYSVGIGQISSEVPQNLSASRPQDRQFILSSKKLLLSDSGFYLCAWGLAGGHTDTQYFGPGTRLTVL.

This chain joins TRBV11-2 and TRBJ2-3; no firm D call. This CDR3 comprises 15 residues. Trimming stripped 5 bases from V and 2 bases from J, with 14 bases between. CDR1 SGHAT and CDR2 FQNNGV come from the germline V gene. For the CDR3, the DNA is TGTGCCAGCAGCCCGACGCCAGGAAACACAGATACGCAGTATTTT. Translated, it gives CASSPTPGNTDTQYF.

CDR3 residues: CASIPFTVFYGYTF. The DNA of the CDR3 is TGTGCCAGCATCCCCTTTACAGTTTTCTATGGCTACACCTTC. The chain couples TRBV7-9 to TRBJ1-2; D is undetermined. This CDR3 is 14 amino acids long. Germline V gene sequence: CDR1 SEHNR, CDR2 FQNEAQ (reference sequence). Deletions cut 7 bases from V and 4 bases from J, with 16 bases between.

The chain has TRBV5-1 and TRBJ2-1; 8 nucleotides align to TRBD2. Per the germline V gene, CDR1 is SGHRS and CDR2 is YFSETQ. Trimming at V came to 2 bases and at J to 3 bases, leaving 7 bases not matched to a gene. This CDR3 comprises 16 residues. The CDR3 nucleotides read TGCGCCAGCAGCTTACTGGCACTAGCGGACTACAATGAGCAGTTCTTC. As protein: CASSLLALADYNEQFF.

The gene calls are TRBV18 and TRBJ2-5; 10 nucleotides line up with TRBD1. The CDR3 length is 15 residues. Per the germline V gene, CDR1 is KGHSH and CDR2 is LQKENI. The ends lost 5 bases at V and 5 bases at J; junction bases unmatched: 8. CDR3 residues: CASSSRTGGTETQYF. The CDR3 bases are TGTGCCAGCTCATCGAGGACAGGGGGGACGGAGACCCAGTACTTC.

The chain combines TRBV15 with TRBJ2-3, with TRBD2 as a possible D gene (5 bases). From germline, CDR1 is LNHNV and CDR2 YYDKDF (reference sequence). The ends were cut back, 0 bases at V and 2 bases at J, with 12 bases in the middle. The CDR3 has 16 residues. The CDR3 nucleotides are TGTGCCACCAGCAGAGATCTGGACGGACTCACAGATACGCAGTATTTT. Translating gives CATSRDLDGLTDTQYF.

V and J are TRBV25-1 and TRBJ2-3, with a tentative D call TRBD1 (6 bases). This CDR3 is 11 amino acids long. Between the trimmed V and J ends, which lost 4 bases and 9 bases, there was a span of 8 bases. Germline lookup yields CDR1 MGHDK and CDR2 SYGVNS. CDR3 in amino acids: CASSVQGTQYF. CDR3 DNA sequence: TGTGCCAGCAGTGTCCAGGGGACGCAGTATTTT.

This chain uses TRBV28 with TRBJ2-4; D not resolved. There are 16 residues in the CDR3. CDR1 is MDHEN, CDR2 SYDVKM, per germline. The V end was cut by 3 bases, the J end by 0 bases, with 12 bases between. Here the CDR3 DNA reads TGTGCCAGCAGTTTTGCGGAACTGGTAGCCAAAAACATTCAGTACTTC. Its protein is CASSFAELVAKNIQYF.

The chain's CDR3 is CASSRGGFTEAFF. CDR3 coding DNA: TGTGCCAGCAGTAGGGGGGGTTTTACTGAAGCTTTCTTT. The rearrangement uses TRBV6-1 and TRBJ1-1, with a possible D match to TRBD1 (6 bases). The CDR3 totals 13 residues. V lost 5 bases and J lost 5, with 12 bases in between. Germline lookup yields CDR1 MNHNS and CDR2 SASEGT.

The chain recombines TRBV7-6 with TRBJ1-1; D gene unclear. This CDR3 comprises 14 residues. V was shortened by 1 base and J by 0 bases, with 6 bases between the two germline ends. Germline CDR1 reads SGHVS; CDR2 reads FNYEAQ. Here the CDR3 reads CASSLERLNTEAFF. The CDR3 DNA reads as TGTGCCAGCAGCTTAGAACGGTTGAACACTGAAGCTTTCTTT.

V gene TRBV5-1 combines with J gene TRBJ2-3, with TRBD2 identical over 7 bases. The germline V gene has CDR1 SGHRS and CDR2 YFSETQ. Trimming removed 3 bases from V and 3 bases from J; junction bases left unmatched: 7. The CDR3 has 15 residues. In DNA form, the CDR3 reads TGCGCCAGCAGCTCTGCAGGCGGGAGTACAGATACGCAGTATTTT. Translating gives CASSSAGGSTDTQYF.

The DNA of the CDR3 is TGTGCCAGCAGCCTTCGACAGGGCAGCTACGAGCAGTACTTC. It encodes CASSLRQGSYEQYF. The J gene is TRBJ2-7, the V gene TRBV11-3; 7 nucleotides align to TRBD1. The CDR3 totals 14 residues. Germline-derived CDR1 and CDR2 are SGHNT and YENEEA. Unmatched junction bases numbered 7, after V lost 5 bases and J lost 3 bases.

The chain combines TRBV7-9 with TRBJ1-3; no clear D. The germline CDR1 and CDR2 sequences are SEHNR and FQNEAQ (reference sequence). The CDR3 consists of 15 residues. V shed 3 bases and J shed 1 base, with 10 bases lying between them. This CDR3 reads CASSLVSVSGNTIYF. The CDR3 DNA sequence: TGTGCCAGCAGCTTGGTGTCGGTTTCTGGAAACACCATATATTTT.

The rearrangement links TRBV18 to TRBJ1-6; D may be TRBD1 (5 bases). Trimming took off 1 base at V and 5 bases at J, with 12 bases between the two ends. The length of the CDR3 is 16 residues. The V gene's germline CDR1 is KGHSH and CDR2 LQKENI. CDR3 in amino acids: CASSPHGGQNNSPLHF. The CDR3, as DNA: TGTGCCAGCTCACCACACGGGGGTCAAAATAATTCACCCCTCCACTTT.

This sequence joins TRBV28 and TRBJ2-7; 11 bases are shared with TRBD2. Germline assignment: CDR1 MDHEN and CDR2 SYDVKM. The CDR3 is made up of 19 amino acids. V lost 0 bases to trimming and J lost 2 bases; unmatched junction nucleotides: 12. CDR3 sequence reads: CASSLWGPRLAGRAYEQYF. The CDR3 nucleotides are TGTGCCAGCAGTTTATGGGGCCCGAGACTAGCGGGAAGGGCCTACGAGCAGTACTTC.

The rearrangement joins TRBV11-2 to TRBJ2-3, with 8 bases fitting TRBD2. This CDR3 is built from 17 residues. J was trimmed by 0 bases and V by 1 base; bases with no gene match: 6. The germline V gene encodes CDR1 SGHAT and CDR2 FQNNGV. As DNA, the CDR3 is TGTGCCAGCAGCTTAGGGCGGGGGGCCGCAAGCACAGATACGCAGTATTTT. It translates to CASSLGRGAASTDTQYF.

V and J are TRBV19 and TRBJ2-7, with TRBD1 as a possible D gene (6 bases). CDR3 length: 14 amino acids. Trimming stripped 4 bases from V and 1 base from J, with 11 bases between. Germline V gene data show CDR1 as LNHDA and CDR2 as SQIVND (reference sequence). The CDR3 loop reads CASSTLTGSYEQYF. CDR3 nucleotides: TGTGCCAGTAGTACTTTGACAGGTTCCTACGAGCAGTACTTC.

The rearrangement uses TRBV9 and TRBJ2-7; 7 bases are a match to TRBD2. The CDR3 is 15 amino acids. Germline CDR1 is SGDLS and CDR2 is YYNGEE. The V and J ends lost 0 bases and 3 bases, in that order; junction bases with no gene match: 6. CDR3 residues: CASSVGGGEGYEQYF. In DNA, the CDR3 is TGTGCCAGCAGCGTAGGGGGAGGGGAGGGCTACGAGCAGTACTTC.

The chain links TRBV4-2 to TRBJ2-2; 8 nucleotides match TRBD2. The germline CDR1 and CDR2 sequences are LGHNA and YNFKEQ. This CDR3 has 18 amino acids. Trimming at V came to 3 bases and at J to 5 bases, leaving 14 bases not matched to a gene. CDR3 protein: CASSHIAGTNVLTGELFF. DNA for the CDR3: TGTGCCAGCAGCCATATAGCGGGGACTAACGTGTTGACCGGGGAGCTGTTTTTT.

The rearrangement joins TRBV5-4 to TRBJ1-1; 9 bases agree with TRBD1. Trimming removed 2 bases from V and 10 bases from J; junction bases left unmatched: 15. The germline V gene has CDR1 SGHNT and CDR2 YYREEE (reference sequence). CDR3 length: 16 residues. The CDR3 loop reads CASSFGTGYESPRAFF. CDR3 nucleotides: TGTGCCAGCAGCTTCGGGACAGGGTACGAATCCCCGAGAGCTTTCTTT.

The chain uses TRBV2 and TRBJ1-5, with D unresolved. The germline V gene encodes CDR1 SNHLY and CDR2 FYNNEI. The CDR3 totals 17 residues. Trimming cost V 3 bases and J 0 bases, with 15 bases left between them. The chain's CDR3 is CASSDVLTSYSNQPQHF. In DNA, the CDR3 is TGTGCCAGCAGTGATGTTCTGACATCGTATAGCAATCAGCCCCAGCATTTT.

CDR3 nucleotide sequence: TGCGCCAGCAGAGACAGGCCTGGCGAGCAGTACTTC. Residues: CASRDRPGEQYF. The chain is built from TRBV5-1 and TRBJ2-7; maybe TRBD1 (6 bases). The CDR3 runs 12 residues. The V and J ends lost 5 bases and 6 bases respectively, with 12 bases between them. Germline V gene lookup returns CDR1 SGHRS and CDR2 YFSETQ. Based on the CDR3 plus reference TRBV5-1 and TRBJ2-7, the full variable domain is KAGVTQTPRYLIKTRGQQVTLSCSPISGHRSVSWYQQTPGQGLQFLFEYFSETQRNKGNFPGRFSGRQFSNSRSEMNVSTLELGDSALYLCASRDRPGEQYFGPGTRLTVT.

The rearrangement joins TRBV7-9 to TRBJ2-5, with D possibly TRBD1 on 5 matching bases. The germline CDR1 and CDR2 sequences are SEHNR and FQNEAQ (reference sequence). The CDR3 sequence is 15 residues long. V was pared by 4 bases and J by 2 bases, with 14 bases between. The CDR3 region is CASSSPQGVQETQYF. DNA of the CDR3: TGTGCCAGCAGCTCACCCCAAGGGGTACAAGAGACCCAGTACTTC.